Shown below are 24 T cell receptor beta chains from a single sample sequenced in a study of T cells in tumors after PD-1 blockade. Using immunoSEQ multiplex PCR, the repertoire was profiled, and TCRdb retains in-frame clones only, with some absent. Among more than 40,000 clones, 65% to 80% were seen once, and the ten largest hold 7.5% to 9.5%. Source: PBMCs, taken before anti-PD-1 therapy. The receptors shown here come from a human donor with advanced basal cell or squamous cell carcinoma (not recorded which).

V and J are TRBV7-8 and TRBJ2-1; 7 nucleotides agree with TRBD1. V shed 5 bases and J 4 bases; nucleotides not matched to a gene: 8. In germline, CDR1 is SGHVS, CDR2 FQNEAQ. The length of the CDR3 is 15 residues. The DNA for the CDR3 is TGTGCCAGCAGCCGAGACAGGGATGGATACAATGAGCAGTTCTTC. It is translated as CASSRDRDGYNEQFF.

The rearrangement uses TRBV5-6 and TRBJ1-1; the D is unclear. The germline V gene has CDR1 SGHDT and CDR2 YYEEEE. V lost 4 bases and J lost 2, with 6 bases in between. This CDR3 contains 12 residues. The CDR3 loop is CASSQSNTEAFF. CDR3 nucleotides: TGTGCCAGCAGCCAATCAAACACTGAAGCTTTCTTT.

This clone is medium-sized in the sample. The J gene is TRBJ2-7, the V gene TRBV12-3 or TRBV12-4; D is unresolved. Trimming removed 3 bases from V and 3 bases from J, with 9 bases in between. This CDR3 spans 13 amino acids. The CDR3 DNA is TGTGCCAGCAGTTTTCTAGTATACTACGAGCAGTACTTC. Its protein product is CASSFLVYYEQYF.

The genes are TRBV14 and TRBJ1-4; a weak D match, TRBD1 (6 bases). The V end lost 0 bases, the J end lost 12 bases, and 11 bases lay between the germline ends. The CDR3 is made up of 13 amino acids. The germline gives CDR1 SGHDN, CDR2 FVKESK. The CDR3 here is CASSQDRNRELFF. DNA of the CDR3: TGTGCCAGCAGCCAAGATCGGAACAGGGAACTGTTTTTT.

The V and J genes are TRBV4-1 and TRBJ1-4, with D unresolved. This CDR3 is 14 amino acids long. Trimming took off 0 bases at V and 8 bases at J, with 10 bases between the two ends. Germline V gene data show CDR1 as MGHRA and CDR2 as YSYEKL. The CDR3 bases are TGCGCCAGCAGCCAAGACCAAGGAATGGAAAAACTGTTTTTT. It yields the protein CASSQDQGMEKLFF.

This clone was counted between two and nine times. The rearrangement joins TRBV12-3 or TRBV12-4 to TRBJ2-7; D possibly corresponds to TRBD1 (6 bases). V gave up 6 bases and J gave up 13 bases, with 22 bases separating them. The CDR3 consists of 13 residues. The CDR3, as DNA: TGTGCCAGCAGCCTCGACCTCATCTTCGGGACATACTTC. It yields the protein CASSLDLIFGTYF.

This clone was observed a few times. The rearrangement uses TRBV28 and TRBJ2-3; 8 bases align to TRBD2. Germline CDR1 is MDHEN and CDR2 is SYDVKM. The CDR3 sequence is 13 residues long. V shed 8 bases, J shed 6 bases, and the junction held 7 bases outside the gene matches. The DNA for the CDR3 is TGTGCCAGCGGGAGCGGGAGTCATGATACGCAGTATTTT. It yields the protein CASGSGSHDTQYF. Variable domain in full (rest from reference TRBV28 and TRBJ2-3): DVKVTQSSRYLVKRTGEKVFLECVQDMDHENMFWYRQDPGLGLRLIYFSYDVKMKEKGDIPEGYSVSREKKERFSLILESASTNQTSMYLCASGSGSHDTQYFGPGTRLTVL.

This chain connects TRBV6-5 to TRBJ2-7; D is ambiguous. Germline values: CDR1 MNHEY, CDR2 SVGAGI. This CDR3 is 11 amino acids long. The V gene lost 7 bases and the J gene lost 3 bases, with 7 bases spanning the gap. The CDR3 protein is CASTGFYEQYF. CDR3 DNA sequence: TGTGCCAGCACTGGGTTCTACGAGCAGTACTTC.

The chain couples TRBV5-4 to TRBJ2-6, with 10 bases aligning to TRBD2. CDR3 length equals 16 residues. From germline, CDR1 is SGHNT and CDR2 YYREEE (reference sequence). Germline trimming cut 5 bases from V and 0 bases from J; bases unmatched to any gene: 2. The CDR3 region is CASRSSGSSGANVLTF. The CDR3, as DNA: TGTGCCAGCAGATCTAGCGGGAGCTCTGGGGCCAACGTCCTGACTTTC.

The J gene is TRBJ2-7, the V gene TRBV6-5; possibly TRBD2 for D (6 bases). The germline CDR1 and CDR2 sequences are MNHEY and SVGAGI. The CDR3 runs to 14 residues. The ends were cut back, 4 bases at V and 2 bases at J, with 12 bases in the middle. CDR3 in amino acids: CASSSPSEAYEQYF. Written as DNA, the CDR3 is TGTGCCAGCAGTTCGCCTAGCGAGGCCTACGAGCAGTACTTC.

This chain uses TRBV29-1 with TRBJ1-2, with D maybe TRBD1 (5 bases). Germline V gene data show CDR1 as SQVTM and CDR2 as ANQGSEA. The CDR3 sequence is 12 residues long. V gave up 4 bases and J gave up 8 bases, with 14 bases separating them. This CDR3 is CSVAGGTGGYTF. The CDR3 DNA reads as TGCAGCGTTGCGGGAGGGACTGGAGGCTACACCTTC. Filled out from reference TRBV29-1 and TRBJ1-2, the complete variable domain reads SAVISQKPSRDICQRGTSLTIQCQVDSQVTMMFWYRQQPGQSLTLIATANQGSEATYESGFVIDKFPISRPNLTFSTLTVSNMSPEDSSIYLCSVAGGTGGYTFGSGTRLTVV.

In DNA form, the CDR3 reads TGCGCCAGCAGTCACCCTGGTGGGGGGGTCTCTACCTACGAGCAGTACTTC. Translated, it gives CASSHPGGGVSTYEQYF. This chain joins TRBV23-1 and TRBJ2-7; 7 nucleotides match TRBD2. TRBV23-1 is an ORF, with its function uncertain. CDR3 length: 17 residues. The V gene end was trimmed by 3 bases and the J gene end by 2 bases; junction bases not matched to a gene: 13.

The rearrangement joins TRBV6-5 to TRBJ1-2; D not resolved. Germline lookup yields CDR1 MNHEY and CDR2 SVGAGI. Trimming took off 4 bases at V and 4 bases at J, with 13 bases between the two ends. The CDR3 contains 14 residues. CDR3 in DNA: TGTGCCAGCAGTTCGACCCATGAAGCCTATGGCTACACCTTC. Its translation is CASSSTHEAYGYTF.

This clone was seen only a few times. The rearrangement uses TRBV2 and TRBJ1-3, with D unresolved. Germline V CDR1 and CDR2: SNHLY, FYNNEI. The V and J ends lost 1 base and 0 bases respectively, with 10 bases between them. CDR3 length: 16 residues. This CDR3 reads CASSEVPGGSGNTIYF. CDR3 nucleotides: TGTGCCAGCAGTGAAGTGCCAGGCGGCTCTGGAAACACCATATATTTT. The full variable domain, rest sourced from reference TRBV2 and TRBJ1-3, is EPEVTQTPSHQVTQMGQEVILRCVPISNHLYFYWYRQILGQKVEFLVSFYNNEISEKSEIFDDQFSVERPDGSNFTLKIRSTKLEDSAMYFCASSEVPGGSGNTIYFGEGSWLTVV.

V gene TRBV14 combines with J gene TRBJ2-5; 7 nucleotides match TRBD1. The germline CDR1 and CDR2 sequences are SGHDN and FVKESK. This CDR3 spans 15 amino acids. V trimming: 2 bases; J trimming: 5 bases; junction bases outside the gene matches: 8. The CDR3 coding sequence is TGTGCCAGCAGCCAAAATACAGGGGTTTGGGAGACCCAGTACTTC. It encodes CASSQNTGVWETQYF.

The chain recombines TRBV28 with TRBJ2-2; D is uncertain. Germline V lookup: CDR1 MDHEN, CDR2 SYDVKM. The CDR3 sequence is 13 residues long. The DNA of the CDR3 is TGTGTGGCGGAACAGTCGAACACCGGGGAGCTGTTTTTT. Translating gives CVAEQSNTGELFF.

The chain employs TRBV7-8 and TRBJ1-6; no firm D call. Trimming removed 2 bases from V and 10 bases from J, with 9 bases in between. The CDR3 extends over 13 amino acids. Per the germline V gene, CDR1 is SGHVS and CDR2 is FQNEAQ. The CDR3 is CASSLKGGSPLHF. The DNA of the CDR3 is TGTGCCAGCAGCTTAAAGGGTGGCTCACCCCTCCACTTT.

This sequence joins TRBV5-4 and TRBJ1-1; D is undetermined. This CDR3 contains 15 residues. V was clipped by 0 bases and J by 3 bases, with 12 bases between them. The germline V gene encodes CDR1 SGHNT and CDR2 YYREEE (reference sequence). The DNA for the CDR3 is TGTGCCAGCAGCTTGGTGCGGACTGGGGACACTGAAGCTTTCTTT. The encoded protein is CASSLVRTGDTEAFF.

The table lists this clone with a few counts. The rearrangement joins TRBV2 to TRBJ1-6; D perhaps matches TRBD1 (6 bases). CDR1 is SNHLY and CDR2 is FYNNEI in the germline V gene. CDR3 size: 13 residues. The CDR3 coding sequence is TGTTCAGGGAGACAGGCAGAAGGTTCACCCCTCCACTTT. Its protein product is CSGRQAEGSPLHF.

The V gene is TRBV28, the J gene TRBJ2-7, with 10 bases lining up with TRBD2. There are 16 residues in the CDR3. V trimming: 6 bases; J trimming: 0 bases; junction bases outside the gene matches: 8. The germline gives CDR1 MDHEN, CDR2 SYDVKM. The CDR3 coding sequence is TGTGCCAGCAGCTACCCCTTAGCGGGAGGCTCCTACGAGCAGTACTTC. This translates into CASSYPLAGGSYEQYF.

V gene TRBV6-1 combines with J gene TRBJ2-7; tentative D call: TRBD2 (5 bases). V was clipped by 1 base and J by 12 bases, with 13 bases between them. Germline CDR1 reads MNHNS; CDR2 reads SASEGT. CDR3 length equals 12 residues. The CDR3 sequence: CASSEGGSIWYF. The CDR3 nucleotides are TGTGCCAGCAGTGAAGGCGGGTCTATCTGGTACTTC.

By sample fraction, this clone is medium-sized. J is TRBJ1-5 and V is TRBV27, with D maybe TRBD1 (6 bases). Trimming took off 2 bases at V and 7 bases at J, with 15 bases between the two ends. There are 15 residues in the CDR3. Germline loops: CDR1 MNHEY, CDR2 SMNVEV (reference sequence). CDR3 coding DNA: TGTGCCAGCAGTTTACTCGGGGGGCAGGGACAGCCCCAGCATTTT. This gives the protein CASSLLGGQGQPQHF.

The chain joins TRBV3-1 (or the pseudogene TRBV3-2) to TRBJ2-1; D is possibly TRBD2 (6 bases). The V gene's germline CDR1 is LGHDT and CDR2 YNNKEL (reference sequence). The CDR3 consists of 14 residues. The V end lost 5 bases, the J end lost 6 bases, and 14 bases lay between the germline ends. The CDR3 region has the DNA TGTGCCAGCAGCACGGGACTCTCCGGCAATGAGCAGTTCTTC. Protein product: CASSTGLSGNEQFF.

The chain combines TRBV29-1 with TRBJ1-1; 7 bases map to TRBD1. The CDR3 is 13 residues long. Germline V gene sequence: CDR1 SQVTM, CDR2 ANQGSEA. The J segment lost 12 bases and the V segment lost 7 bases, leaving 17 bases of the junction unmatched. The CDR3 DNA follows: TGCAGCGCCCTAATACAGGGGCTCCCGGTTTCTTTCTTT. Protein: CSALIQGLPVSFF.